A single sample is the source of the 19 T cell receptor beta chains below, sequenced in a study of cytomegalovirus exposure and HLA in healthy donors (dated by TCRdb to 2016 to 2017). Library preparation used the immunoSEQ multiplex PCR assay. For the multiplex PCR, a mixture combining 60 forward primers for TCR Vbeta segments and 13 reverse primers for TCR Jbeta segments was used. The source is immuneACCESS, and TCRdb retained only in-frame sequences with V and J called. Part of the clones is not carried over; for the studies checked, unresolved V genes explain less than half of this, and the remainder is unexplained. The sample table holds 150,000 to 200,000 clones. In total, the top ten clones hold around 0.74% of the sample. The material sequenced was PBMCs. Receptor source: a boy younger than 18 in good health and CMV-seronegative.

The chain has TRBV5-6 and TRBJ1-5; possible D gene TRBD1, 6 bases. Germline CDR1 reads SGHDT; CDR2 reads YYEEEE. Trimming pared 2 bases from V and 7 bases from J, leaving 13 bases between. This CDR3 region has 14 residues. CDR3 amino acids: CASSFRGGEQPQHF. The CDR3 DNA reads TGTGCCAGCAGCTTTAGGGGGGGCGAACAGCCCCAGCATTTT.

The gene calls are TRBV5-1 and TRBJ2-2; D possibly corresponds to TRBD2 (6 bases). V was clipped by 4 bases and J by 1 base, with 8 bases between them. The germline V gene encodes CDR1 SGHRS and CDR2 YFSETQ. This CDR3 region has 14 residues. DNA of the CDR3: TGCGCCAGCAGCCAAGCGGGGAACACCGGGGAGCTGTTTTTT. It translates to CASSQAGNTGELFF. The full variable domain, its missing parts supplied by reference TRBV5-1 and TRBJ2-2, is KAGVTQTPRYLIKTRGQQVTLSCSPISGHRSVSWYQQTPGQGLQFLFEYFSETQRNKGNFPGRFSGRQFSNSRSEMNVSTLELGDSALYLCASSQAGNTGELFFGEGSRLTVL.

The V gene is TRBV4-1, the J gene TRBJ1-2; a weak D match, TRBD1 (6 bases). This CDR3 is 18 amino acids long. Germline V gene data show CDR1 as MGHRA and CDR2 as YSYEKL. V was shortened by 1 base and J by 5 bases, with 23 bases between the two germline ends. The DNA for the CDR3 is TGCGCCAGCAGCCAAGTCGGCACAGGGCTTAGAAGGGTGTATGGCTACACCTTC. This encodes CASSQVGTGLRRVYGYTF.

This sequence joins TRBV28 and TRBJ2-2; 12 nucleotides align to TRBD2. Germline lookup yields CDR1 MDHEN and CDR2 SYDVKM. The CDR3 length is 16 residues. V lost 5 bases, J lost 3 bases, and 4 bases stayed unmatched. As DNA, the CDR3 is TGTGCCAGCAGTACTCGACTAGCGGGGGACACCGGGGAGCTGTTTTTT. It specifies CASSTRLAGDTGELFF.

The chain has TRBV11-1 and TRBJ1-3; D remains ambiguous. Per germline, CDR1 SGHAT and CDR2 FQDESV (reference sequence). The V gene lost 3 bases and the J gene lost 0 bases, with 15 bases spanning the gap. The CDR3 extends over 17 amino acids. Written as DNA, the CDR3 is TGTGCCAGCAGCTTCGGTCCCGCTTCTCTCTCTGGAAACACCATATATTTT. It yields the protein CASSFGPASLSGNTIYF.

The V and J genes are TRBV4-1 and TRBJ2-3; D is unclear. The V and J ends lost 1 base and 6 bases respectively, with 14 bases between them. Germline V gene data show CDR1 as MGHRA and CDR2 as YSYEKL. The length of the CDR3 is 15 residues. The CDR3, as DNA: TGCGCCAGCAGCCAAGGTGATAGGTGGGCGGATACGCAGTATTTT. This encodes CASSQGDRWADTQYF.

The V and J genes are TRBV9 and TRBJ2-1; tentatively, D is TRBD2 (5 bases). Germline CDR1 and CDR2: SGDLS and YYNGEE. V lost 2 bases and J lost 10, with 16 bases in between. The CDR3 has 14 amino acids. The CDR3 protein is CASSVSGWSSEQFF. In nucleotides, the CDR3 is TGTGCCAGCAGCGTTTCCGGTTGGTCTAGCGAGCAGTTCTTC.

V gene TRBV5-1 combines with J gene TRBJ2-1; D not certain. This CDR3 spans 14 amino acids. Per germline, CDR1 SGHRS and CDR2 YFSETQ. Trimming removed 3 bases from V and 6 bases from J, with 13 bases in between. The CDR3 region has the DNA TGCGCCAGCAGCTGGTGGCTCGTGTCCAATGAGCAGTTCTTC. Translating it yields CASSWWLVSNEQFF.

J is TRBJ2-7 and V is TRBV28; D remains unclear. The CDR3 length is 11 residues. Germline V gene data show CDR1 as MDHEN and CDR2 as SYDVKM. Between the trimmed V and J ends, which lost 8 bases and 3 bases, there was a span of 8 bases. CDR3 bases: TGTGCCAGCGAAAGCCTCTACGAGCAGTACTTC. Protein product: CASESLYEQYF.

The gene calls are TRBV18 and TRBJ2-5; 7 bases fit TRBD1. The CDR3 runs 15 residues. Germline-derived CDR1 and CDR2 are KGHSH and LQKENI. V lost 2 bases, J lost 3 bases, and 6 bases stayed unmatched. CDR3 DNA: TGTGCCAGCTCACCAATACAGGGGATTAAAGAGACCCAGTACTTC. It codes for CASSPIQGIKETQYF.

The chain uses TRBV7-9 and TRBJ1-3; TRBD1 agrees at 9 bases. CDR1 is SEHNR and CDR2 is FQNEAQ in the germline V gene (reference sequence). V was clipped by 4 bases and J by 4 bases; unmatched bases: 11. The CDR3 has 17 amino acids. CDR3 DNA: TGTGCCAGCAGCTACGCCCGGGACAGGGCTGACGGAAACACCATATATTTT. Residues: CASSYARDRADGNTIYF.

The chain employs TRBV9 and TRBJ2-2; TRBD1 aligns across 7 bases. The CDR3 sequence is 17 residues long. The germline gives CDR1 SGDLS, CDR2 YYNGEE. V dropped 0 bases and J dropped 3; count of bases not matched to a gene: 8. CDR3 protein: CASSVGGRTGDTGELFF. The CDR3 DNA reads TGTGCCAGCAGCGTAGGAGGGCGGACAGGAGACACCGGGGAGCTGTTTTTT.

V gene TRBV5-1 combines with J gene TRBJ2-7; a possible D gene is TRBD1 (5 bases). Germline values: CDR1 SGHRS, CDR2 YFSETQ. The CDR3 consists of 17 residues. Trimming removed 1 base at V and 1 base at J, with 18 bases between. Here the CDR3 reads CASSLHPRGKISYEQYF. CDR3 DNA sequence: TGCGCCAGCAGCTTGCACCCAAGGGGTAAAATTTCCTACGAGCAGTACTTC.

The chain carries TRBV19 and TRBJ2-3; 7 bases map to TRBD2. The germline CDR1 and CDR2 sequences are LNHDA and SQIVND (reference sequence). Trimming cost V 5 bases and J 5 bases; bases outside gene matches: 4. This CDR3 contains 13 residues. CDR3 amino acids: CASSGGEIDTQYF. For the CDR3, the DNA is TGTGCCAGTAGTGGGGGGGAGATAGATACGCAGTATTTT.

This chain joins TRBV6-5 and TRBJ2-7; D gene ambiguous. Germline CDR1 MNHEY, CDR2 SVGAGI. V was trimmed by 7 bases and J by 5 bases, leaving 9 bases between them. The CDR3 loop spans 11 amino acids. The CDR3 sequence: CASNHINEQYF. CDR3 coding DNA: TGTGCCAGCAACCACATTAACGAGCAGTACTTC.

The chain is built from TRBV11-1 and TRBJ2-2; D possibly corresponds to TRBD2 (5 bases). The germline V gene encodes CDR1 SGHAT and CDR2 FQDESV (reference sequence). The CDR3 totals 14 residues. The ends were cut back, 4 bases at V and 5 bases at J, with 11 bases in the middle. CDR3: CASSSIGLTGELFF. CDR3 bases: TGTGCCAGCAGCTCTATAGGACTGACCGGGGAGCTGTTTTTT.

V gene TRBV4-1 combines with J gene TRBJ1-1; 7 bases fit TRBD1. Germline V CDR1 and CDR2: MGHRA, YSYEKL. V trimming: 6 bases; J trimming: 3 bases; junction bases outside the gene matches: 10. This CDR3 contains 15 residues. The CDR3 sequence is CASRGTDRRDTEAFF. CDR3 in DNA: TGCGCCAGCAGGGGGACAGATAGGAGGGACACTGAAGCTTTCTTT.

V gene TRBV5-1 combines with J gene TRBJ1-2; 9 bases match TRBD1. Germline-derived CDR1 and CDR2 are SGHRS and YFSETQ. The CDR3 loop spans 17 amino acids. The V and J ends lost 0 bases and 2 bases, in that order; junction bases with no gene match: 8. The CDR3 here is CASSLDLDRGGNYGYTF. CDR3 coding DNA: TGCGCCAGCAGCTTGGATTTGGACAGGGGTGGAAACTATGGCTACACCTTC.

The V call is TRBV7-2, the J call TRBJ2-3; D is possibly TRBD1 (6 bases). Trimming removed 4 bases from V and 7 bases from J, with 27 bases in between. CDR3 length: 18 residues. CDR1 is SGHTA, CDR2 FQGNSA, per germline. The CDR3 nucleotides read TGTGCCAGCAGCTCAGTTAAGGGTCCCAGGGGCGTAATGAATACGCAGTATTTT. Protein: CASSSVKGPRGVMNTQYF.